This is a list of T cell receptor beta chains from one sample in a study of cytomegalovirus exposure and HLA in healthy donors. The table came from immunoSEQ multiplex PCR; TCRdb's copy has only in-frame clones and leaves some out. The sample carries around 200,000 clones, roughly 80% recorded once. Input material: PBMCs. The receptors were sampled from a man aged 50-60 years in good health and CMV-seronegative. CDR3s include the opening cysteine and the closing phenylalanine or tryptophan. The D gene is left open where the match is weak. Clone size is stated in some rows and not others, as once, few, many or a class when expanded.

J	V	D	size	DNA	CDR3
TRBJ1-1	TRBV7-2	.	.	TGTGCCAGCAGCTTAGGGGCCCTGAACACTGAAGCTTTCTTT	CASSLGALNTEAFF
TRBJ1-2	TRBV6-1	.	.	TGTGCCAGCAGATATCGGGGAAATCCCTATGGCTACACCTTC	CASRYRGNPYGYTF
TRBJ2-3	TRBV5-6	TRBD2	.	TGTGCCAGCAGCCCAGAGGGATTAGCGGGGGGGCCATTCTCGAATACGCAGTATTTT	CASSPEGLAGGPFSNTQYF
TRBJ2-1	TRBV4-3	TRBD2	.	TGCGCCAGCAGCCAAGATCGGGGGGGCTCCTACAATGAGCAGTTCTTC	CASSQDRGGSYNEQFF
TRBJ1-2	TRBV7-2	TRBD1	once	TGTGCCAGCAGCGGGGACAGGGGGCGACGGGGCTACACCTTC	CASSGDRGRRGYTF
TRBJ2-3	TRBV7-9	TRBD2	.	TGTGCCAGCAGCCTCGGAGGGCGGGGGGGCTGGGGCTCCTATTTT	CASSLGGRGGWGSYF
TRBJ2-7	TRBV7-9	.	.	TGTGCCAGCAGCTTTGGTAGAGGGTACAAGAACGAGCAGTACTTC	CASSFGRGYKNEQYF
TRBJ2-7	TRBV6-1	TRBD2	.	TGTGCCAGCAGTGCCTCCGGGGGGAACTACGAGCAGTACTTC	CASSASGGNYEQYF
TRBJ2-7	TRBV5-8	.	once	TGTGCCAGCAGCCTCAGCTCCTACGAGCAGTACTTC	CASSLSSYEQYF
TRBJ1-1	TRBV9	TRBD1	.	TGTGCCAGCAGCCCGGGGGACAGGGGAAGCATGAACACTGAAGCTTTCTTT	CASSPGDRGSMNTEAFF
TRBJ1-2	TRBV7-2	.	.	TGTGCCAGCAGCCCAGGAAACTATGGCTACACCTTC	CASSPGNYGYTF
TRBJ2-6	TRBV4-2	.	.	TGTGCCAGCAGCCAAGATGGAGGTGTCGTCTCTGGGGCCAACGTCCTGACTTTC	CASSQDGGVVSGANVLTF
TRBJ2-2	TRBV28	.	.	TGTGCCAGCAGCGAGACAAACACCGGGGAGCTGTTTTTT	CASSETNTGELFF
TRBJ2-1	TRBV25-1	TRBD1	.	TGTGCCAGCAGTGAAGTTCCGGGACAGTACAATGAGCAGTTCTTC	CASSEVPGQYNEQFF
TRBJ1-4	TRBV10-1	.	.	TGCGCCAGCAGTGTCGAGCCTAATGAAAAACTGTTTTTT	CASSVEPNEKLFF
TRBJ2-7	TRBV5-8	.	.	TGTGCCAGCAGCCTAAGCTCCTACGAGCAGTACTTC	CASSLSSYEQYF
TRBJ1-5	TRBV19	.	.	TGTGCCAGTAGCTGGGGGCTCAGGAGCAATCAGCCCCAGCATTTT	CASSWGLRSNQPQHF
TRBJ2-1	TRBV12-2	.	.	TGTGCAAGTCGCTTACTGGCCCGATCCTACAATGAGCAGTTCTTC	CASRLLARSYNEQFF
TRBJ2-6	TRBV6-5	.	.	TGTGCCAGCAGTCCTCTATCGGCTGGGGCCAACGTCCTGACTTTC	CASSPLSAGANVLTF
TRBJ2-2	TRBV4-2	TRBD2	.	TGTGCCAGCAGCCAAGAACTGCTAGCGGGGCGTACCGGGGAGCTGTTTTTT	CASSQELLAGRTGELFF
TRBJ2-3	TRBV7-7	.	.	TGTGCCAGCAGCTTAGGAGTAGCGGACACAGATACGCAGTATTTT	CASSLGVADTDTQYF
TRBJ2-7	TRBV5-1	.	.	TGCGCCAGCAGCTTGGGACAGAATTACGAGCAGTACTTC	CASSLGQNYEQYF
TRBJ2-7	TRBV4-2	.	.	TGTGCCAGCAGCCAAGAGACGGGAATAGTAGGTTACGAGCAGTACTTC	CASSQETGIVGYEQYF
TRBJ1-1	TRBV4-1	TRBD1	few	TGCGCCAGCAGCCAAGGTAGACAGGGTCATGCGAACACTGAAGCTTTCTTT	CASSQGRQGHANTEAFF
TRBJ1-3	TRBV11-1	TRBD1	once	TGTGCCAGCAGCTTAAAGAGGACAGGGAGATCCTCTGGAAACACCATATATTTT	CASSLKRTGRSSGNTIYF
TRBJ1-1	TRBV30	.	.	TGTGCCTGGAGTGGACTGGGGCGAATGAACACTGAAGCTTTCTTT	CAWSGLGRMNTEAFF
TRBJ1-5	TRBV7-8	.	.	TGTGCCAGCAGCTTAGGTGGAGGCAATCAGCCCCAGCATTTT	CASSLGGGNQPQHF